Below, one T cell receptor beta chain is given with its context. Which antigen it targets is not known. No much larger clone is present one base from it, and per-base qualities are unavailable. CDR1 is given as MDHEN and CDR2 as SYDVKM, both from the germline V gene. The CDR3 goes from the cysteine to the phenylalanine over 13 residues. Only the CDR3 DNA is retained, 39 bases long and in frame from the first base. At the junction V is shortened by 5 bases and J by 7 bases; bases outside the gene matches: 4. These data originate in a study of blood T cell repertoires in COVID-19 (dated by TCRdb to 2018 to 2020). Broadly, across the study: Samples from collaborators originated in the United States, Italy and Spain and spanned both the acute and convalescent phases of COVID-19. The prospective study material was composed of cDNA or gDNA derived from T cells, B-cell-depleted T cells, or PBMCs. Subjects who had been exposed to COVID-19, were actively infected with it, or had recovered from it provided the deeply sampled blood TCRbeta repertoires that made up the dataset. The repertoires were released in a freely available public database meant as a resource for research on the immune response to SARS-CoV-2. Samples came from the ongoing ImmuneRACE study (first 160 participants) plus 1,254 subjects from 6 global collaborators. A de-identified subject ID, COVID-19 status, age in years and sex were almost always included in the sample metadata. Where available, HLA class I and class II types were obtained from metadata supplied by the sample provider rather than from assay-based typing.

The collaborating institutions used their own protocols to collect whole blood in K2EDTA tubes. For TCRbeta analysis, collaborators shipped samples as frozen whole blood, isolated PBMCs, or DNA extracted from either of those sample types. Overall results and qualifications from the work: The quantity of clinical and demographic metadata differed by source and by participant and was supplied without curation.

The immunoSEQ Assay, a bias-controlled multiplex PCR, was used to amplify TCRbeta CDR3 regions from genomic DNA. Per the authors' processing: Within the assay, amplification of reference gene primers was used to estimate how many nucleated cells each sample contained. To quantify the absolute abundance of each unique TCRbeta CDR3 rearrangement, sequence reads were collapsed and filtered. Productive Simpson clonality was computed per sample as the square root of Simpson's diversity index over productive rearrangements. This immuneACCESS table, as held by TCRdb, lists in-frame sequences with V and J called but not all clones. Of the missing ones, under half trace to an unresolved V gene in checked studies; the others have no known cause. Clone size and V and J calls were adopted from that table, with D and trimming inferred from the DNA. This sample holds over 100,000 clones; approximately 80% were observed only once. The top ten clones comprise about 0.8% of the sample.

The chain links TRBV28 with TRBJ1-2; the junction holds 10 bases that match TRBD1. Sequencing used peripheral blood. This sequence was found in a woman in her 70s with acute or convalescent COVID-19. The bases are TGTGCCAGCAGTCTAGGGACAGGGGTTGGCTACACCTTC. Its coded protein is CASSLGTGVGYTF.